These 4 T cell receptor beta chains came from one sample sequenced in a study of patients and donors after allogeneic stem cell transplantation. TCRdb re-called the RT-PCR reads through MiXCR, storing one row per CDR3 protein. The table lists roughly 940,000 distinct CDR3 sequences, approximately 18% of them singletons. Sequencing input: blood, either unsorted or a sorted T cell fraction (not recorded which). These receptor sequences come from a human donor who was either an allogeneic HSCT recipient or a stem cell or donor lymphocyte infusion donor (not recorded which). It is not recorded whose cells these are; they may come from a transplant donor.

This chain links TRBV20-1 with TRBJ2-3, with no clear D. This CDR3 contains 13 residues. CDR1 is DFQATT and CDR2 is SNEGSKA in the germline V gene (reference sequence). The V gene lost 2 bases and the J gene lost 3 bases, with 9 bases spanning the gap. This chain's CDR3 is CSARPMLTDTQYF. The CDR3 nucleotides read TGCAGTGCTAGACCCATGCTAACAGATACGCAGTATTTT.

This clonotype appeared a few times. V gene TRBV7-2 combines with J gene TRBJ2-7; 7 bases are shared with TRBD1. CDR3 length: 14 residues. Looked up from germline, CDR1 is SGHTA and CDR2 is FQGNSA. V trimming: 0 bases; J trimming: 4 bases; junction bases outside the gene matches: 3. In DNA form, the CDR3 reads TGTGCCAGCAGCTTAGCGGAGACAGGGTACGAGCAGTACTTC. Its protein product is CASSLAETGYEQYF.

The chain recombines TRBV3-1 with TRBJ1-2; the D is unclear. Germline CDR1 reads LGHDT; CDR2 reads YNNKEL (reference sequence). Deletions cut 1 base from V and 8 bases from J, with 11 bases between. The CDR3 covers 13 residues. The DNA of the CDR3 is TGTGCCAGCAGCCAAGCCAGCTCTGGGGGCTACACCTTC. Its protein is CASSQASSGGYTF.

The gene calls are TRBV7-9 and TRBJ1-3, with a possible D match to TRBD1 (6 bases). The V end was cut by 6 bases, the J end by 2 bases, with 8 bases between. Germline CDR1 and CDR2: SEHNR and FQNEAQ (reference sequence). CDR3 size: 13 residues. CDR3 region: CASSRQAGNTIYF. The CDR3 DNA reads TGTGCCAGCAGTCGACAGGCTGGAAACACCATATATTTT.